These 7 T cell receptor beta chains came from one sample sequenced in a study of blood T cell repertoires in COVID-19. The data were produced by immunoSEQ multiplex PCR, yet TCRdb's version contains in-frame clones alone and is incomplete. The table shows approximately 140,000 clones, with approximately 90% occurring only once. The sequenced sample consisted of peripheral blood. Source of these receptors: an older woman with active or convalescent COVID-19.

This clone was picked up one time. The genes are TRBV20-1 and TRBJ1-5, with D unclear. CDR1 DFQATT and CDR2 SNEGSKA come from the germline V gene (reference sequence). CDR3 length equals 14 residues. The V end lost 5 bases, the J end lost 0 bases, and 11 bases lay between the germline ends. CDR3 bases: TGCAGTGCTTGTGCCAGGTATAGCAATCAGCCCCAGCATTTT. The encoded protein is CSACARYSNQPQHF.

This clone was recorded once. The chain is built from TRBV27 and TRBJ1-2; no definite D call. CDR1 is MNHEY, CDR2 SMNVEV, per germline (reference sequence). This CDR3 has 13 amino acids. Trimming took off 3 bases at V and 6 bases at J, with 11 bases between the two ends. The CDR3 region has the DNA TGTGCCAGCAGTTTTCGGTCCGGGAATGGCTACACCTTC. This codes for CASSFRSGNGYTF.

The V gene is TRBV7-3, the J gene TRBJ2-1; 11 bases align to TRBD2. After removal of 5 bases from V and 4 bases from J, the junction contained 4 bases not matched to a gene. CDR1 SGHTA and CDR2 FQGTGA come from the germline V gene. The CDR3 is 15 amino acids. The CDR3: CASSRTSGGYNEQFF. CDR3 in DNA: TGTGCCAGCAGCCGCACTAGCGGGGGTTACAATGAGCAGTTCTTC.

The V call is TRBV9, the J call TRBJ1-5; 8 bases agree with TRBD1. CDR1 and CDR2 from the germline V gene are SGDLS and YYNGEE. V gave up 0 bases and J gave up 7 bases; unmatched junction bases: 12. CDR3 length: 17 residues. The CDR3 DNA is TGTGCCAGCAGCGTAGATCAATCGGGACAGGAGAACCAGCCCCAGCATTTT. Protein product: CASSVDQSGQENQPQHF.

The rearrangement joins TRBV11-2 to TRBJ1-1, with D possibly TRBD1 on 5 matching bases. Trimming pared 5 bases from V and 0 bases from J, leaving 10 bases between. The CDR3 spans 14 residues. Germline loops: CDR1 SGHAT, CDR2 FQNNGV. The CDR3 DNA follows: TGTGCCAGCAGCACGGGACTCATGAACACTGAAGCTTTCTTT. Its protein product is CASSTGLMNTEAFF. The full variable domain, its missing parts supplied by reference TRBV11-2 and TRBJ1-1, is EAGVAQSPRYKIIEKRQSVAFWCNPISGHATLYWYQQILGQGPKLLIQFQNNGVVDDSQLPKDRFSAERLKGVDSTLKIQPAKLEDSAVYLCASSTGLMNTEAFFGQGTRLTVV.

The chain recombines TRBV11-3 with TRBJ1-2, with 8 bases that match TRBD1. Germline values: CDR1 SGHNT, CDR2 YENEEA. The CDR3 is made up of 10 amino acids. CDR3 DNA: TGTGCTCAGGGGGCCGACGGCTACACCTTC. Residues: CAQGADGYTF.

This clone was seen only once. The chain has TRBV5-1 and TRBJ1-1, with 9 bases identical to TRBD1. J gave up 1 base and V 4 bases, and 5 bases lay outside the gene matches. CDR1 is SGHRS, CDR2 YFSETQ, per germline. The CDR3 is made up of 15 amino acids. CDR3 protein: CASSERQGENTEAFF. CDR3 in DNA: TGCGCCAGCAGCGAACGACAGGGGGAGAACACTGAAGCTTTCTTT.